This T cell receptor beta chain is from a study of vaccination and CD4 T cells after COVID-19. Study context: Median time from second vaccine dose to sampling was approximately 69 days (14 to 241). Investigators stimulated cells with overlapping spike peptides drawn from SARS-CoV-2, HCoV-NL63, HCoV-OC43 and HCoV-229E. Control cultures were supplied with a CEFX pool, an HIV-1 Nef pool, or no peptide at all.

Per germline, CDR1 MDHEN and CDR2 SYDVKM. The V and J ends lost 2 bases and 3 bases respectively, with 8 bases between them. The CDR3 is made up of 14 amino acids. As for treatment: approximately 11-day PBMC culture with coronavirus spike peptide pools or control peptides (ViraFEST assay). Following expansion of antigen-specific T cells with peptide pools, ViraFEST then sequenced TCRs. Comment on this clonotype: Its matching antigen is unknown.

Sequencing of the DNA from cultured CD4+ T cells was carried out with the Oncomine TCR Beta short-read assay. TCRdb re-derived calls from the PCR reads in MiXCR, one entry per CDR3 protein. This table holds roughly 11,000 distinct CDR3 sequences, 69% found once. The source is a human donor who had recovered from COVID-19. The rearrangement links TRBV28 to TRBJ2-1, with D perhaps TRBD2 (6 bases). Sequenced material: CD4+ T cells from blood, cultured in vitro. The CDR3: CASSLGGVYNEQFF. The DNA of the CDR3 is TGTGCCAGCAGTTTAGGCGGGGTCTACAATGAGCAGTTCTTC.